This TCR beta chain was sequenced during a study of PD-L1 blockade in urothelial cancer. Study at large: Blood was subjected to analysis at 3 weeks (second dose) and 6 weeks following treatment start.

TCRdb's table, derived via immunoSEQ multiplex PCR, lists solely in-frame clones and lacks some. The table records approximately 100,000 clones, roughly nine tenths of them present only once. Each patient's cancer was a locally advanced or metastatic urothelial carcinoma. This sequence was found in a woman older than 75 with urothelial cancer. The sample was PBMCs, taken around atezolizumab (anti-PD-L1) treatment.

CDR3: CASTPGRLEEGYTF. DNA of the CDR3: TGTGCCAGCACTCCGGGAAGGCTCGAGGAAGGCTACACCTTC. The chain uses TRBV28 and TRBJ1-2, with unresolved D. V was cut by 7 bases and J by 8 bases, with 20 bases left in between. The CDR3 totals 14 residues. The germline V gene has CDR1 MDHEN and CDR2 SYDVKM.